Below are 20 T cell receptor beta chains sequenced from a single sample in a study of T-cell reconstitution after alpha-beta-depleted transplantation in children. Unique molecular identifiers tagged the TCRbeta library. TCRdb called the PCR reads again in MiXCR, with one record for every CDR3 protein. The table includes hundreds of thousands of distinct CDR3 sequences, about an eighth detected once. The material was PBMCs, mostly from graft donor cells, obtained 360 days after TCRalphabeta/CD19-depleted stem cell transplant. Receptor source: a male patient aged 10 to 17 who had a stem cell transplant for acute myeloid leukemia, so the T cells may come from the graft donor.

This clonotype was observed many times. The chain uses TRBV29-1 and TRBJ2-7, with a tentative D call TRBD1 (8 bases). With 3 bases removed from V and 3 bases from J, the gap between germline ends came to 15 bases. Germline CDR1 reads SQVTM; CDR2 reads ANQGSEA. The CDR3 spans 14 residues. DNA for the CDR3: TGCAGCGTTGATGGACAGGGCGGGGGCTACGAGCAGTACTTC. The encoded protein is CSVDGQGGGYEQYF.

CDR3: CASSYRRLEETQYF. CDR3 coding DNA: TGTGCCAGCAGTTACCGCCGGCTTGAGGAGACCCAGTACTTC. This chain uses TRBV6-2 or TRBV6-3 with TRBJ2-5; D is ambiguous. This CDR3 comprises 14 residues. V dropped 2 bases and J dropped 5 bases, with 12 bases sitting between them. The germline V gene encodes CDR1 MNHEY and CDR2 SVGEGT.

This clonotype was recorded a few times. The chain employs TRBV29-1 and TRBJ2-2; 10 bases match TRBD1. The CDR3 is 13 residues long. Germline values: CDR1 SQVTM, CDR2 ANQGSEA. J lost 6 bases, V lost 7 bases, and 5 bases had no gene match. CDR3 sequence reads: CSAGTGAAGELFF. CDR3 nucleotide sequence: TGCAGCGCTGGGACAGGGGCGGCCGGGGAGCTGTTTTTT.

The chain carries TRBV29-1 and TRBJ2-7; D gene ambiguous. Germline loops: CDR1 SQVTM, CDR2 ANQGSEA. The CDR3 length is 11 residues. V lost 7 bases, J lost 1 base, and 8 bases lay in between. CDR3 sequence reads: CSARYSYEQYF. DNA for the CDR3: TGCAGCGCTCGGTATTCCTACGAGCAGTACTTC.

This clonotype was counted a few times. This sequence joins TRBV28 and TRBJ2-7; TRBD2 agrees at 14 bases. The CDR3 extends over 18 amino acids. The germline V gene encodes CDR1 MDHEN and CDR2 SYDVKM. J gave up 3 bases and V 6 bases, and 13 bases lay outside the gene matches. In DNA form, the CDR3 reads TGTGCCAGCAGGAGTGGACTAGCGGGAGGAGGGATAATCTACGAGCAGTACTTC. Its translation is CASRSGLAGGGIIYEQYF.

This clonotype has at least ten counts. This chain joins TRBV5-6 and TRBJ2-1; D remains ambiguous. V lost 4 bases to trimming and J lost 2 bases, with 4 bases between them. Germline V gene sequence: CDR1 SGHDT, CDR2 YYEEEE. This CDR3 is built from 12 residues. In DNA, the CDR3 is TGTGCCAGCAGCAAACCCTACAATGAGCAGTTCTTC. Residues: CASSKPYNEQFF.

The V gene is TRBV29-1, the J gene TRBJ1-3; no clear D. Trimming took 1 base from V and 0 from J, leaving 7 bases between them. Germline V lookup: CDR1 SQVTM, CDR2 ANQGSEA. The CDR3 is made up of 14 amino acids. The CDR3 sequence is CSVEGTSSGNTIYF. The CDR3 DNA reads TGCAGCGTTGAAGGCACGAGCTCTGGAAACACCATATATTTT.

This clonotype was counted ten times or more. The chain employs TRBV20-1 and TRBJ2-5; 11 bases are a match to TRBD2. This CDR3 contains 14 residues. Germline V CDR1 and CDR2: DFQATT, SNEGSKA (reference sequence). J gave up 1 base and V 5 bases, and 3 bases lay outside the gene matches. This chain's CDR3 is CSAGGTSGQETQYF. As DNA, the CDR3 is TGCAGTGCTGGCGGGACTAGCGGCCAAGAGACCCAGTACTTC.

The chain joins TRBV29-1 to TRBJ2-7; the D gene could be TRBD1 or TRBD2 (6 bases each). Germline CDR1 and CDR2: SQVTM and ANQGSEA. The V end lost 4 bases, the J end lost 5 bases, and 15 bases lay between the germline ends. The CDR3 loop spans 13 amino acids. CDR3 DNA: TGCAGCGTTGGGAGGGAGAGGGGGAACGAGCAGTACTTC. Translating gives CSVGRERGNEQYF.

The chain recombines TRBV28 with TRBJ2-1; 14 bases map to TRBD2. This CDR3 has 15 amino acids. CDR1 is MDHEN, CDR2 SYDVKM, per germline. The ends lost 3 bases at V and 8 bases at J; junction bases unmatched: 3. CDR3 loop: CASSLGTSGRDEQFF. The CDR3 bases are TGTGCCAGCAGTTTGGGGACTAGCGGGAGAGATGAGCAGTTCTTC.

This clonotype appeared a few times. The chain joins TRBV12-3 or TRBV12-4 to TRBJ2-3, with 13 bases aligning to TRBD2. The V segment lost 11 bases and the J segment 2 bases; nucleotides outside the gene matches: 16. This CDR3 comprises 18 residues. CDR3 sequence (DNA): TGTGCCGTCTCCCGGACTAGCGGGAGAGGCCCCCCCACAGATACGCAGTATTTT. It codes for CAVSRTSGRGPPTDTQYF.

This clonotype has more than one count but fewer than ten. The chain is built from TRBV7-2 and TRBJ2-7, with D unclear. The CDR3 runs 13 residues. Germline assignment: CDR1 SGHTA and CDR2 FQGNSA. V was pared by 4 bases and J by 9 bases, with 16 bases between. The CDR3: CASSYEGQARQYF. CDR3 DNA sequence: TGTGCCAGCAGCTACGAAGGGCAGGCGAGGCAGTACTTC.

J is TRBJ2-7 and V is TRBV11-1, with 8 bases fitting TRBD2. CDR3 length: 16 amino acids. The germline CDR1 and CDR2 sequences are SGHAT and FQDESV (reference sequence). With 1 base clipped from V and 3 bases from J, the junction kept 8 bases outside the gene matches. CDR3 sequence reads: CASSLVPSGSFYEQYF. In DNA, the CDR3 is TGTGCCAGCAGCTTAGTTCCAAGCGGGAGTTTCTACGAGCAGTACTTC.

This chain joins TRBV29-1 and TRBJ2-3; 13 bases map to TRBD2. CDR1 is SQVTM, CDR2 ANQGSEA, per germline. This CDR3 contains 15 residues. V was pared by 6 bases and J by 4 bases, with 7 bases of the junction left unmatched. CDR3 DNA: TGCAGCGTGTGGACTAGCGGGAGTTTTGCAGATACGCAGTATTTT. The encoded protein is CSVWTSGSFADTQYF.

This clonotype was seen repeatedly, ten times or more. The chain combines TRBV29-1 with TRBJ1-3; D is perhaps TRBD1 (5 bases). V lost 1 base and J 1 base, leaving 14 bases between the germline ends. This CDR3 region has 16 residues. The V gene's germline CDR1 is SQVTM and CDR2 ANQGSEA. In nucleotides, the CDR3 is TGCAGCGTTGAAGGGCGGGGGTCGACATCTGGAAACACCATATATTTT. Translated, it gives CSVEGRGSTSGNTIYF.

This clonotype was seen more than once but under ten times. The chain uses TRBV6-1 and TRBJ2-3; perhaps D is TRBD1 or TRBD2 (5 bases each). Germline values: CDR1 MNHNS, CDR2 SASEGT. This CDR3 contains 14 residues. V lost 5 bases and J 4 bases, leaving 13 bases between the germline ends. Here the CDR3 DNA reads TGTGCCAGCAGTCGGGGCCTCTCGCCAGATACGCAGTATTTT. Amino acids: CASSRGLSPDTQYF.

The chain joins TRBV18 to TRBJ1-1; D gene ambiguous. CDR3 length: 16 amino acids. Per germline, CDR1 KGHSH and CDR2 LQKENI. V was pared by 3 bases and J by 0 bases, with 14 bases between. The CDR3 sequence: CASSPRVGLVNTEAFF. In nucleotides, the CDR3 is TGTGCCAGCTCACCCCGAGTGGGGTTGGTGAACACTGAAGCTTTCTTT.

Here the CDR3 DNA reads TGCAGTGCTAGAGGACTAGCGGGGACCAATGAGCAGTTCTTC. This sequence encodes CSARGLAGTNEQFF. The V call is TRBV20-1, the J call TRBJ2-1; 11 bases line up with TRBD2. V lost 1 base, J lost 6 bases, and 2 bases stayed unmatched. Germline CDR1 is DFQATT and CDR2 is SNEGSKA (reference sequence). This CDR3 spans 14 amino acids.

This clonotype appeared a few times. The chain uses TRBV29-1 and TRBJ1-3; D gene uncertain. Germline loops: CDR1 SQVTM, CDR2 ANQGSEA. The CDR3 loop spans 12 amino acids. Trimming removed 7 bases from V and 0 bases from J, with 7 bases in between. The CDR3 DNA sequence: TGCAGCGGAGCCCTCTCTGGAAACACCATATATTTT. Its translation: CSGALSGNTIYF.

This chain uses TRBV28 with TRBJ1-5; no clear D. This CDR3 contains 15 residues. Per the germline V gene, CDR1 is MDHEN and CDR2 is SYDVKM. Trimming stripped 7 bases from V and 0 bases from J, with 13 bases between. DNA of the CDR3: TGTGCCAGCAAAAAGGGATCCCCTAGCAATCAGCCCCAGCATTTT. It is translated as CASKKGSPSNQPQHF.